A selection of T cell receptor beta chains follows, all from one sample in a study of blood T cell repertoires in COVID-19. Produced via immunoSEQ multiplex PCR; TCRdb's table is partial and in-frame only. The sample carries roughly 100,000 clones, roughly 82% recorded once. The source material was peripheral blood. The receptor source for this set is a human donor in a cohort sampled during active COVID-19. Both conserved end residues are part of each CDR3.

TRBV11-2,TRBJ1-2,CASSREGVGYTF
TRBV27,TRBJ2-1,CASSLKKALAGGPSNEQFF
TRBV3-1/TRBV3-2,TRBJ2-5,CASSQGLQETQYF
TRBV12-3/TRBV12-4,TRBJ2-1,CASGGFYNEQFF
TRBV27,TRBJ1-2,CASRGTGTGYGYTF
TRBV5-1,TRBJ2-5,CASSEPEETQYF
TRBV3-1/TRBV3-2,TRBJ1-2,CASSQEPREDYGYTF
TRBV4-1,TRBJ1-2,CASSQDRGQGGYTF
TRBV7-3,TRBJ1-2,CASSFDSGIGYTF
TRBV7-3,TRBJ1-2,CASSLTGDYGYTF
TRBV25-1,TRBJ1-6,CASSYKAGAPLHF